One and the same sample provided the 5 T cell receptor beta chains below, sequenced in a study of cytomegalovirus exposure and HLA in healthy donors. PCR used 60 Vbeta primers and 13 Jbeta primers. Repertoires were generated with immunoSEQ multiplex PCR, while TCRdb's copy carries only in-frame clones and drops some. The sample's table shows 100,000 to 150,000 clones. What was sequenced was PBMCs. Receptors were obtained from a woman aged 40 to 50 in good health and CMV-seronegative.

The rearrangement joins TRBV7-9 to TRBJ1-5; a possible D gene is TRBD1 (5 bases). V was cut by 2 bases and J by 2 bases, with 19 bases left in between. The germline V gene encodes CDR1 SEHNR and CDR2 FQNEAQ (reference sequence). The CDR3 consists of 18 residues. Here the CDR3 reads CASSLKGRGVLGNQPQHF. As DNA, the CDR3 is TGTGCCAGCAGCTTAAAGGGGAGGGGAGTTTTAGGCAATCAGCCCCAGCATTTT. Drawing the rest from reference TRBV7-9 and TRBJ1-5, the complete variable domain is DTGVSQNPRHKITKRGQNVTFRCDPISEHNRLYWYRQTLGQGPEFLTYFQNEAQLEKSRLLSDRFSAERPKGSFSTLEIQRTEQGDSAMYLCASSLKGRGVLGNQPQHFGDGTRLSIL.

J is TRBJ1-1 and V is TRBV9; D remains ambiguous. Trimming removed 0 bases at V and 4 bases at J, with 10 bases between. The CDR3 extends over 14 amino acids. Germline V CDR1 and CDR2: SGDLS, YYNGEE. The CDR3 DNA sequence: TGTGCCAGCAGCGTAGGGGGTGCGGGCACTGAAGCTTTCTTT. It yields the protein CASSVGGAGTEAFF.

CDR3 residues: CASSASGTGGRYEQYV. The CDR3 nucleotides are TGTGCCAGCAGTGCCTCCGGGACAGGGGGGAGATACGAGCAGTACGTC. This chain joins TRBV27 and TRBJ2-7; 11 bases map to TRBD1. V shed 5 bases, J shed 4 bases, and the junction held 10 bases outside the gene matches. Germline CDR1 and CDR2: MNHEY and SMNVEV (reference sequence). This CDR3 has 16 residues.

The V call is TRBV5-5, the J call TRBJ2-7; maybe TRBD2 (6 bases). Germline CDR1 reads SGHKS; CDR2 reads YYEKEE (reference sequence). CDR3 length: 15 residues. The V gene lost 0 bases and the J gene lost 2 bases, with 12 bases spanning the gap. The CDR3 spells CASSLAGRGTYEQYF. The CDR3 DNA reads TGTGCCAGCAGCTTGGCAGGGCGGGGAACCTACGAGCAGTACTTC.

The V call is TRBV5-4, the J call TRBJ1-1; the D gene is possibly TRBD1 (5 bases). Trimming shortened V by 0 bases and J by 4 bases, and 10 bases separated the two germline ends. CDR1 and CDR2 from the germline V gene are SGHNT and YYREEE (reference sequence). This CDR3 is 14 amino acids long. In nucleotides, the CDR3 is TGTGCCAGCAGCTTGGAAAGGGGTCTCACTGAAGCTTTCTTT. It encodes CASSLERGLTEAFF.